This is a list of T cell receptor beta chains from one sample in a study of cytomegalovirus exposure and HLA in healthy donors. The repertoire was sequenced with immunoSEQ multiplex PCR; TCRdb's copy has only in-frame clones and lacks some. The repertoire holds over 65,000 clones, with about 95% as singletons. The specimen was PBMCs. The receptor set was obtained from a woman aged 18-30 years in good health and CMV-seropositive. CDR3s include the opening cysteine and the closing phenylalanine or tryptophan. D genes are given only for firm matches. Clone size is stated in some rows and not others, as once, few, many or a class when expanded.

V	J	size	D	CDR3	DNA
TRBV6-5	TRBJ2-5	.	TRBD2	CASRRTSGQETQYF	TGTGCCAGCAGACGGACTAGCGGACAAGAGACCCAGTACTTC
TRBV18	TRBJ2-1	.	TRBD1	CASSPDRGVNEQFF	TGTGCCAGCTCACCCGACAGGGGTGTCAATGAGCAGTTCTTC
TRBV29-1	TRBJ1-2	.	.	CSVVGLSAGDYGYTF	TGCAGCGTTGTCGGTTTGAGCGCCGGAGACTATGGCTACACCTTC
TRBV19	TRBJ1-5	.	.	CASSNPGYLYNQPQHF	TGTGCCAGTAGTAACCCGGGATACCTTTACAATCAGCCCCAGCATTTT
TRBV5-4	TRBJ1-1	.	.	CASSMNWGAETEAFF	TGTGCCAGCAGTATGAACTGGGGCGCGGAGACTGAAGCTTTCTTT
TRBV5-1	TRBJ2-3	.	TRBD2	CASSLAGGTDTQYF	TGCGCCAGCAGCTTGGCGGGAGGGACAGATACGCAGTATTTT
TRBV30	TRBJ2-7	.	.	CAWTSRIAYEQYF	TGTGCCTGGACTAGCCGAATAGCCTACGAGCAGTACTTC
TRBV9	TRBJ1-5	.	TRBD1	CASSVGKGDRGQPQHF	TGTGCCAGCAGCGTAGGGAAAGGGGACAGGGGCCAGCCCCAGCATTTT
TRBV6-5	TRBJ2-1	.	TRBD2	CASRRLAGNNNEQFF	TGTGCCAGCAGAAGACTAGCGGGAAACAACAATGAGCAGTTCTTC
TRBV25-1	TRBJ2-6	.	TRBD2	CASSEGRGWSAGANVLTF	TGTGCCAGCAGTGAAGGGAGGGGATGGAGCGCTGGGGCCAACGTCCTGACTTTC
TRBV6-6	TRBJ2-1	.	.	CASIGHHNEQFF	TGTGCCAGCATTGGACACCACAATGAGCAGTTCTTC
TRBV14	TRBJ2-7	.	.	CASSQEGVLAPRYF	TGTGCCAGCAGCCAAGAAGGAGTTCTAGCGCCCCGGTACTTC
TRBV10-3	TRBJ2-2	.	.	CAISEGQGRNTGELFF	TGTGCCATCAGTGAGGGGCAGGGGAGAAACACCGGGGAGCTGTTTTTT
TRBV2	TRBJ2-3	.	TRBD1	CASSSGTGVTDTQYF	TGTGCCAGCAGCTCCGGGACAGGGGTCACAGATACGCAGTATTTT
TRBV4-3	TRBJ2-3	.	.	CASSQENEVTDTQYF	TGCGCCAGCAGCCAAGAAAACGAGGTCACAGATACGCAGTATTTT
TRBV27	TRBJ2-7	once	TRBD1	CASSPGQGAYEQYF	TGTGCCAGCAGTCCGGGACAGGGGGCCTACGAGCAGTACTTC
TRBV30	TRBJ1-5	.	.	CAWSAGDNQPQHF	TGTGCCTGGAGTGCAGGGGATAATCAGCCCCAGCATTTT
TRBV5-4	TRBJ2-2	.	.	CASQNGGQGFGELFF	TGTGCCAGCCAAAACGGAGGGCAGGGCTTCGGGGAGCTGTTTTTT
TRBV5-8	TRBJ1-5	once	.	CASSLYTGGVQPQHF	TGTGCCAGCAGCTTATACACCGGGGGGGTACAGCCCCAGCATTTT
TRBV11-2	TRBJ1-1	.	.	CASSLGQARDTEAFF	TGTGCCAGCAGCTTAGGACAGGCCAGAGACACTGAAGCTTTCTTT
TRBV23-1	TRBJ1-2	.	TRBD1	CASSQSTGPYGYTF	TGCGCCAGCAGTCAATCGACAGGGCCCTATGGCTACACCTTC
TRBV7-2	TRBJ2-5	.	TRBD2	CASSPGGSETQYF	TGTGCCAGCAGCCCGGGGGGGTCTGAGACCCAGTACTTC
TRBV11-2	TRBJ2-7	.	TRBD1	CASSLGTGLAYEQYF	TGTGCCAGCAGCTTAGGGACAGGTTTAGCCTACGAGCAGTACTTC
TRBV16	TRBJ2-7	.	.	CASSQSPQEVHEQYF	TGTGCCAGCAGCCAATCTCCCCAAGAGGTGCACGAGCAGTACTTC
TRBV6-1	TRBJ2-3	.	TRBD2	CASSALAGADTQYF	TGTGCCAGCAGTGCCCTAGCGGGAGCAGATACGCAGTATTTT
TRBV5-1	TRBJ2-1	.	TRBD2	CASSLSSGNYNEQFF	TGCGCCAGCAGCCTATCTAGCGGGAACTACAATGAGCAGTTCTTC
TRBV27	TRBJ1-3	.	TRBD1	CASSPQTGLNPTIYF	TGTGCCAGCAGTCCACAGACAGGGTTGAATCCTACCATATATTTT
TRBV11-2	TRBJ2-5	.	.	CASSLTTRGLSQETQYF	TGTGCCAGCAGCTTAACTACTCGGGGACTGTCCCAAGAGACCCAGTACTTC
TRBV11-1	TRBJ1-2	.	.	CASSLNGAYGYTF	TGTGCCAGCAGCTTAAACGGAGCCTATGGCTACACCTTC
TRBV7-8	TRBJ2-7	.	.	CASSHITRRVPYEQYF	TGTGCCAGCAGCCACATTACCCGACGGGTTCCCTACGAGCAGTACTTC
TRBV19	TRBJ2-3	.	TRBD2	CASSNPGTSGGTDTQYF	TGTGCCAGTAGCAACCCTGGGACTAGCGGGGGCACAGATACGCAGTATTTT
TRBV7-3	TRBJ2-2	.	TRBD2	CASSSWTSGFGELFF	TGTGCCAGCAGCTCCTGGACTAGCGGTTTCGGGGAGCTGTTTTTT
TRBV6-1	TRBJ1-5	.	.	CARRTEGRPNQPQHF	TGTGCCCGACGAACCGAGGGCAGGCCCAATCAGCCCCAGCATTTT
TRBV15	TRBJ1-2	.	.	CATSPTPGSPNYGYTF	TGTGCCACCAGTCCCACCCCAGGGTCTCCTAACTATGGCTACACCTTC
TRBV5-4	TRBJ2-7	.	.	CASSSQRGYEQYF	TGTGCCAGCAGCTCCCAAAGGGGTTACGAGCAGTACTTC
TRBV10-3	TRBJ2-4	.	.	CAISGDVRGNIQYF	TGTGCCATCAGTGGAGACGTCCGAGGAAACATTCAGTACTTC
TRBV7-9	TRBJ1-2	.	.	CASSLDSYGYTF	TGTGCCAGCAGCTTGGACAGCTATGGCTACACCTTC
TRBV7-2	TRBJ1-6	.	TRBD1	CASSYWGQSYNSPLHF	TGTGCCAGCAGCTATTGGGGACAGTCCTATAATTCACCCCTCCACTTT
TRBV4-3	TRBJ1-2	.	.	CASSQGRGLNYGYTF	TGCGCCAGCAGCCAAGGGCGGGGCTTGAACTATGGCTACACCTTC
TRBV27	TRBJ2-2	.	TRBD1	CASSRGGSGTGNTGELFF	TGTGCCAGCAGTCGTGGAGGTAGTGGGACAGGGAACACCGGGGAGCTGTTTTTT
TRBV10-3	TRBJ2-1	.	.	CAISEETRGDEQFF	TGTGCCATCAGTGAAGAAACCCGAGGTGATGAGCAGTTCTTC
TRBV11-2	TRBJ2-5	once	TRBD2	CASSFLTSGAQETQYF	TGTGCCAGCAGCTTCTTGACTAGCGGGGCGCAAGAGACCCAGTACTTC
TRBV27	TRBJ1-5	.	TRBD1	CASSLSATGGNQPQHF	TGTGCCAGCAGTTTATCAGCGACAGGGGGGAATCAGCCCCAGCATTTT
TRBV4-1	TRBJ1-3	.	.	CASSPFSVLGNTIYF	TGCGCCAGCAGCCCGTTCTCGGTTCTTGGAAACACCATATATTTT
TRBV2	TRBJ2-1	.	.	CASEDTGSYNEQFF	TGTGCCAGCGAGGACACCGGTTCCTACAATGAGCAGTTCTTC
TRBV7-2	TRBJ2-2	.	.	CASSLGVGRGTGELFF	TGTGCCAGCAGCTTAGGGGTTGGTAGGGGGACCGGGGAGCTGTTTTTT
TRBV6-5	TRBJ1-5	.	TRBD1	CASSLGTGNQPQHF	TGTGCCAGCAGCCTTGGGACAGGGAATCAGCCCCAGCATTTT
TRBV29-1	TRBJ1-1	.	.	CSVEQRDTFTEAFF	TGCAGCGTTGAGCAGAGGGACACCTTCACTGAAGCTTTCTTT
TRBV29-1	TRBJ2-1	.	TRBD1	CSVLYRGRYNEQFF	TGCAGCGTCCTATACAGGGGACGTTACAATGAGCAGTTCTTC
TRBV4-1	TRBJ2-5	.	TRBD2	CASSQRASGSREETQYF	TGCGCCAGCAGCCAACGTGCTAGCGGGAGTCGGGAGGAGACCCAGTACTTC
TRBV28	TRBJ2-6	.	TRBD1	CASSPLQGAGANVLTF	TGTGCCAGCAGTCCACTGCAGGGGGCCGGGGCCAACGTCCTGACTTTC
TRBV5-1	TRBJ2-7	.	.	CASSLRTGEVLYEQYF	TGCGCCAGCAGCCTACGGACGGGGGAGGTCCTCTACGAGCAGTACTTC
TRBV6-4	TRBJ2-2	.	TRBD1	CASGTGTGTGELFF	TGTGCCTCTGGGACAGGGACAGGAACCGGGGAGCTGTTTTTT
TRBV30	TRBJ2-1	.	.	CAWGYPEGGEQFF	TGTGCCTGGGGGTACCCTGAGGGTGGTGAGCAGTTCTTC
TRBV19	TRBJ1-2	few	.	CASLGEAVTF	TGTGCCTCCCTCGGGGAGGCAGTCACCTTC